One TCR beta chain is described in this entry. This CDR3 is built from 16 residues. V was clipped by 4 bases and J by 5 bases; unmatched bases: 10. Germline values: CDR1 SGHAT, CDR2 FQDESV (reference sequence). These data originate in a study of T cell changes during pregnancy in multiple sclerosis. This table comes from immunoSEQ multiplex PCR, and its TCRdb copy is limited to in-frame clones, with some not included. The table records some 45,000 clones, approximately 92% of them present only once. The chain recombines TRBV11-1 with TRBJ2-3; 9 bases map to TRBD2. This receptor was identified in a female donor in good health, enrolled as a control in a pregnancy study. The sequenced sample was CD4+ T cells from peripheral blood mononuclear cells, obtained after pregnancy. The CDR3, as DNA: TGTGCCAGCAGCTCATCGGGTGCTAGCGGGGAAGATACGCAGTATTTT. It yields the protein CASSSSGASGEDTQYF.